Following are 16 T cell receptor beta chains from one sample sequenced in a study of shared clonotypes between healthy human individuals. CD45RO negativity and positive selection for CCR7 defined naive CD8 cells, a population that excluded terminally differentiated effector memory CD45RA+ cells. Clones were sequenced by immunoSEQ multiplex PCR, and TCRdb holds only the in-frame ones, with some missing. The profile shows about 2.2 million clones, just over 90% of them singletons. Sequenced input: naive CD8+ T cells from PBMCs. All receptors come from a man between 18 and 29 years old in good health. Some clones in this sample may be carry-over from other donors' samples.

The chain joins TRBV27 to TRBJ2-3; perhaps TRBD2 as D (7 bases). Trimming pared 3 bases from V and 5 bases from J, leaving 15 bases between. The length of the CDR3 is 15 residues. The germline CDR1 and CDR2 sequences are MNHEY and SMNVEV (reference sequence). Written as DNA, the CDR3 is TGTGCCAGCAGTTTTTTTGGGGGGGCCGTAGATACGCAGTATTTT. It specifies CASSFFGGAVDTQYF.

Worth noting for this clone: At one boundary the junction diverges from the germline segment, which might be a read error. V usage is TRBV13 and J usage is TRBJ2-1; TRBD2 matches at 11 bases. Germline V CDR1 and CDR2: PRHDT, FYEKMQ (reference sequence). CDR3 length: 15 residues. The CDR3 DNA follows: TGTGCCAGCAGGTTAGCGGGAGGGCCGGGGGATGAGCAGTTCTTC. Its protein is CASRLAGGPGDEQFF.

The CDR3 region has the DNA TGCGCCAGCAGCCCCGGGACAGCGGCCCCTTCCTACGAGCAGTACTTC. Translated: CASSPGTAAPSYEQYF. The J gene is TRBJ2-7, the V gene TRBV4-3; 7 bases line up with TRBD1. The V gene's germline CDR1 is LGHNA and CDR2 YSLEER. CDR3 length equals 16 residues. Losses at the gene ends were 4 bases for V and 1 base for J; bases not matched to a gene: 10.

The J gene is TRBJ2-7, the V gene TRBV2, with D perhaps assigned TRBD1 or TRBD2 (5 bases each). V was trimmed by 2 bases and J by 5 bases, leaving 10 bases between them. The CDR3 runs 13 residues. Germline V gene lookup returns CDR1 SNHLY and CDR2 FYNNEI. The CDR3 sequence is CASSEFRGHEQYF. The CDR3 region has the DNA TGTGCCAGCAGTGAATTCCGGGGCCACGAGCAGTACTTC. Together with reference TRBV2 and TRBJ2-7, the CDR3 gives the full variable domain: EPEVTQTPSHQVTQMGQEVILRCVPISNHLYFYWYRQILGQKVEFLVSFYNNEISEKSEIFDDQFSVERPDGSNFTLKIRSTKLEDSAMYFCASSEFRGHEQYFGPGTRLTVT.

This clone showed up just once. This chain uses TRBV11-2 with TRBJ2-5; the D call may be TRBD1 or TRBD2 (5 bases each). V was clipped by 2 bases and J by 1 base, with 17 bases between them. The germline V gene has CDR1 SGHAT and CDR2 FQNNGV. This CDR3 is 17 amino acids long. The CDR3 reads CASSLLAGETAQETQYF. The CDR3 DNA is TGTGCCAGCAGCTTACTTGCCGGGGAGACAGCCCAAGAGACCCAGTACTTC.

The chain is built from TRBV19 and TRBJ2-7; 7 nucleotides align to TRBD1. This CDR3 region has 15 residues. After removal of 5 bases from V and 0 bases from J, the junction contained 7 bases not matched to a gene. Germline CDR1 and CDR2: LNHDA and SQIVND (reference sequence). The CDR3 region is CASSLGQGDSYEQYF. CDR3 nucleotides: TGTGCCAGTAGTCTAGGGCAGGGGGACTCCTACGAGCAGTACTTC. Filled out from reference TRBV19 and TRBJ2-7, the complete variable domain reads DGGITQSPKYLFRKEGQNVTLSCEQNLNHDAMYWYRQDPGQGLRLIYYSQIVNDFQKGDIAEGYSVSREKKESFPLTVTSAQKNPTAFYLCASSLGQGDSYEQYFGPGTRLTVT.

The J gene is TRBJ2-2, the V gene TRBV7-9; 11 nucleotides line up with TRBD2. The germline gives CDR1 SEHNR, CDR2 FQNEAQ (reference sequence). J gave up 6 bases and V 4 bases, and 10 bases lay outside the gene matches. This CDR3 comprises 17 residues. The CDR3 DNA sequence: TGTGCCAGCAGCTGGTCACTAGCGGGAGCGTTCGCCGGGGAGCTGTTTTTT. It codes for CASSWSLAGAFAGELFF.

The chain couples TRBV5-1 to TRBJ2-7; either TRBD1 or TRBD2 may supply D (5 bases each). The CDR3 sequence is 14 residues long. Trimming stripped 4 bases from V and 3 bases from J, with 14 bases between. Germline V gene data show CDR1 as SGHRS and CDR2 as YFSETQ. The CDR3 sequence: CASSKGPGNYEQYF. For the CDR3, the DNA is TGCGCCAGCAGCAAGGGACCCGGGAACTACGAGCAGTACTTC. Supplemented by reference TRBV5-1 and TRBJ2-7, the full variable domain reads KAGVTQTPRYLIKTRGQQVTLSCSPISGHRSVSWYQQTPGQGLQFLFEYFSETQRNKGNFPGRFSGRQFSNSRSEMNVSTLELGDSALYLCASSKGPGNYEQYFGPGTRLTVT.

This rearrangement joins TRBV27 to TRBJ1-5; a weak D match, TRBD1 (5 bases). V was clipped by 0 bases and J by 11 bases, with 23 bases between them. Per the germline V gene, CDR1 is MNHEY and CDR2 is SMNVEV (reference sequence). The length of the CDR3 is 17 residues. Written as DNA, the CDR3 is TGTGCCAGCAGTTTATCTTCAAGGGGACCCCAGGTCTTAACCCAGCATTTT. The encoded protein is CASSLSSRGPQVLTQHF.

V is TRBV19 and J is TRBJ2-7, with D tentatively TRBD2 (6 bases). Germline CDR1 reads LNHDA; CDR2 reads SQIVND (reference sequence). CDR3 length equals 13 residues. The V gene lost 5 bases and the J gene lost 3 bases, with 11 bases spanning the gap. Here the CDR3 DNA reads TGTGCCAGTAGTTACGGGAGCAACTACGAGCAGTACTTC. Translated, it gives CASSYGSNYEQYF. Combining the CDR3 with reference TRBV19 and TRBJ2-7 gives the whole variable domain DGGITQSPKYLFRKEGQNVTLSCEQNLNHDAMYWYRQDPGQGLRLIYYSQIVNDFQKGDIAEGYSVSREKKESFPLTVTSAQKNPTAFYLCASSYGSNYEQYFGPGTRLTVT.

This chain connects TRBV7-2 to TRBJ1-1; D gene ambiguous. The CDR3 runs to 12 residues. Germline V CDR1 and CDR2: SGHTA, FQGNSA. V shed 6 bases and J shed 5 bases, with 10 bases lying between them. The CDR3 reads CASRRKNTEAFF. CDR3 in DNA: TGTGCCAGCAGACGGAAGAATACTGAAGCTTTCTTT.

The V gene is TRBV5-1, the J gene TRBJ1-2; tentatively, D is TRBD1 (5 bases). In germline, CDR1 is SGHRS, CDR2 YFSETQ. This CDR3 comprises 15 residues. V gave up 5 bases and J gave up 6 bases, with 20 bases separating them. CDR3 residues: CASRSGTALRDGYTF. CDR3 sequence (DNA): TGCGCCAGCAGGTCAGGGACCGCGTTAAGGGATGGCTACACCTTC. The variable domain in full, with the rest retrieved from reference TRBV5-1 and TRBJ1-2, is KAGVTQTPRYLIKTRGQQVTLSCSPISGHRSVSWYQQTPGQGLQFLFEYFSETQRNKGNFPGRFSGRQFSNSRSEMNVSTLELGDSALYLCASRSGTALRDGYTFGSGTRLTVV.

The gene calls are TRBV19 and TRBJ1-1; D gene uncertain. Germline V gene data show CDR1 as LNHDA and CDR2 as SQIVND (reference sequence). The CDR3 covers 14 residues. V was clipped by 5 bases and J by 1 base, with 11 bases between them. Here the CDR3 reads CASSGRSGNTEAFF. The CDR3, as DNA: TGTGCCAGTAGTGGACGGAGCGGGAACACTGAAGCTTTCTTT.

The chain joins TRBV2 to TRBJ2-5; unclear D gene. The germline V gene encodes CDR1 SNHLY and CDR2 FYNNEI. The CDR3 length is 14 residues. V lost 8 bases and J 5 bases, leaving 18 bases between the germline ends. CDR3 amino acids: CASCRPWGRETQYF. DNA for the CDR3: TGTGCCAGCTGCCGCCCTTGGGGTCGGGAGACCCAGTACTTC.

This chain connects TRBV19 to TRBJ2-7; D may match TRBD1 or TRBD2 (5 bases each). Trimming removed 4 bases from V and 4 bases from J, with 11 bases in between. This CDR3 spans 13 amino acids. From germline, CDR1 is LNHDA and CDR2 SQIVND (reference sequence). CDR3 sequence (DNA): TGTGCCAGTAGTAACCGGGACGGATACGAGCAGTACTTC. It is translated as CASSNRDGYEQYF.

This chain joins TRBV28 and TRBJ2-5; D gene ambiguous. Per germline, CDR1 MDHEN and CDR2 SYDVKM. The V gene lost 4 bases and the J gene lost 1 base, with 16 bases spanning the gap. This CDR3 is built from 16 residues. The CDR3 nucleotides read TGTGCCAGCAGTTCATATGTAGTTCTTCTCCAAGAGACCCAGTACTTC. Residues: CASSSYVVLLQETQYF.